Each of the 3 T cell receptor beta chains below was sequenced from the same sample in a study of T cell repertoires in cytomegalovirus infection. TCRdb redid the calling of the reads with MiXCR, one entry per CDR3 protein. The table shows around 740,000 distinct CDR3 sequences, with 35% to 45% occurring only once. The sequenced sample was PBMCs. Receptor source: a human donor in good health (CMV status not recorded). Some clones in this sample may be carry-over from other donors' samples.

This clonotype has more than one count but fewer than ten. The chain joins TRBV12-3 or TRBV12-4 to TRBJ1-6; D is unresolved. Trimming pared 3 bases from V and 5 bases from J, leaving 8 bases between. This CDR3 is built from 14 residues. DNA for the CDR3: TGTGCCAGCAGTTTTCGTTTCGATAATTCACCCCTCCACTTT. This translates into CASSFRFDNSPLHF.

J is TRBJ2-1 and V is TRBV7-3; 8 positions agree with TRBD2. The junction had 13 bases not matched to a gene; V was cut back by 7 bases and J by 8 bases. CDR3 length: 15 residues. Germline V CDR1 and CDR2: SGHTA, FQGTGA. The CDR3 here is CASTLRGGRNDEQFF. CDR3 nucleotides: TGTGCCAGCACCCTTCGGGGGGGCCGGAACGATGAGCAGTTCTTC.

The CDR3 sequence is CASGLLPRTGAGGELFF. DNA for the CDR3: TGTGCTAGTGGTCTACTACCGAGGACAGGGGCCGGAGGGGAGCTGTTTTTT. This chain links TRBV12-5 with TRBJ2-2; 9 bases are shared with TRBD1. CDR3 length: 17 residues. Germline CDR1 LGHNT, CDR2 FRNRAP. The V gene end was trimmed by 5 bases and the J gene end by 8 bases; junction bases not matched to a gene: 15. Based on the CDR3 plus reference TRBV12-5 and TRBJ2-2, the full variable domain is DARVTQTPRHKVTEMGQEVTMRCQPILGHNTVFWYRQTMMQGLELLAYFRNRAPLDDSGMPKDRFSAEMPDATLATLKIQPSEPRDSAVYFCASGLLPRTGAGGELFFGEGSRLTVL.